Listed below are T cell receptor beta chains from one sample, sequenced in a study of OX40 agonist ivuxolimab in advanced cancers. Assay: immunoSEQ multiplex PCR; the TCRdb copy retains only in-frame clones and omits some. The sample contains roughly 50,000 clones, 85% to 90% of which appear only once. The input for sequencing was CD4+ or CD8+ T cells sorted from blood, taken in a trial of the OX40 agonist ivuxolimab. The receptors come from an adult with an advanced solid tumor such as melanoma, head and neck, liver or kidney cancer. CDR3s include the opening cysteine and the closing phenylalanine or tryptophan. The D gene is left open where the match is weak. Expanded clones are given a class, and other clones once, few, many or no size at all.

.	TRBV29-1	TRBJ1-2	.	TGCAGCGTTGCTCAGTTTAACTATGGCTACACCTTC	CSVAQFNYGYTF
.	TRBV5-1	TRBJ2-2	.	TGCGCCAGCAGCTATGGGACCACCGGGGAGCTGTTTTTT	CASSYGTTGELFF
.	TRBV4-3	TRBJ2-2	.	TGCGCCAGCAGCCAAGAGAGAGGGAGGAACACCGGGGAGCTGTTTTTT	CASSQERGRNTGELFF
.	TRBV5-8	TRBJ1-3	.	TGTGCCAGCAGCTTGGGAAGCTACTCTGGAAACACCATATATTTT	CASSLGSYSGNTIYF
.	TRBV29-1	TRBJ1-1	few	TGCAGCGTTCCGGCCTGGGGTGAAGCTTTCTTT	CSVPAWGEAFF
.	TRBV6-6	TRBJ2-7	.	TGTGCCAGCAGTTCCCCGGGCGGGACCGTTGGAGAGCAGTACTTC	CASSSPGGTVGEQYF
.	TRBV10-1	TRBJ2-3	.	TGCGCCAGCAGTGAGTCGGGCAGGGTGGTCACAGATACGCAGTATTTT	CASSESGRVVTDTQYF
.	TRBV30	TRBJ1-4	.	TGTGCCTGGAGGTTCGGGGGCGGGGGTGAAAAACTGTTTTTT	CAWRFGGGGEKLFF
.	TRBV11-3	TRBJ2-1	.	TGTGCCAGCAGCCCCCGTACAGCCAATGAGCAGTTCTTC	CASSPRTANEQFF
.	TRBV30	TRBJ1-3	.	TGTGCCTGGTCCACCGCGGCCGGACAGACAATATTGGTTCAATATTTT	CAWSTAAGQTILVQYF